Listed below are T cell receptor beta chains from one sample, sequenced in a study of cytomegalovirus exposure and HLA in healthy donors. Only in-frame clones appear in the TCRdb table, and some are missing; sequencing was by immunoSEQ multiplex PCR. The profile shows a few hundred thousand clones, under 80% of them singletons. The sequenced sample consisted of PBMCs. The receptors shown here come from a girl between 2 and 10 years old in good health and CMV-seronegative. CDR3s include the opening cysteine and the closing phenylalanine or tryptophan. The order of the fields is V gene, D gene, J gene, clone size, CDR3 protein, CDR3 DNA. D genes are given only for firm matches. Clone size is given for some rows only: seen once, a few or many times, or a class if the clone is expanded.

v_call: TRBV5-1; d_call: .; j_call: TRBJ2-7; clone_size: .; cdr3_aa: CASSPQLGRTYEQYF; cdr3_nt: TGCGCCAGCAGCCCTCAGCTAGGGAGAACTTACGAGCAGTACTTC
v_call: TRBV25-1; d_call: TRBD1; j_call: TRBJ1-5; clone_size: .; cdr3_aa: CASSVYPGQGYSNQPQHF; cdr3_nt: TGTGCCAGCAGCGTCTATCCGGGACAGGGCTATAGCAATCAGCCCCAGCATTTT
v_call: TRBV6-5; d_call: .; j_call: TRBJ1-4; clone_size: few; cdr3_aa: CASSMTANEKLFF; cdr3_nt: TGTGCCAGCAGTATGACAGCTAATGAAAAACTGTTTTTT
v_call: TRBV27; d_call: TRBD1; j_call: TRBJ1-2; clone_size: .; cdr3_aa: CASRPTGGGGYTF; cdr3_nt: TGTGCCAGCAGACCGACAGGGGGAGGTGGCTACACCTTC
v_call: TRBV27; d_call: .; j_call: TRBJ1-1; clone_size: few; cdr3_aa: CASSRGSLNTEAFF; cdr3_nt: TGTGCCAGCAGTCGAGGGTCCTTGAACACTGAAGCTTTCTTT
v_call: TRBV2; d_call: .; j_call: TRBJ1-5; clone_size: once; cdr3_aa: CASRGLQVNQPQHF; cdr3_nt: TGTGCCAGCAGGGGTTTACAGGTAAATCAGCCCCAGCATTTT
v_call: TRBV19; d_call: TRBD2; j_call: TRBJ2-1; clone_size: .; cdr3_aa: CASSMGLAPYNEQFF; cdr3_nt: TGTGCCAGTAGTATGGGACTAGCGCCCTACAATGAGCAGTTCTTC
v_call: TRBV10-3; d_call: .; j_call: TRBJ2-2; clone_size: .; cdr3_aa: CAISSGNTGELFF; cdr3_nt: TGTGCCATCTCGAGCGGGAACACCGGGGAGCTGTTTTTT
v_call: TRBV27; d_call: .; j_call: TRBJ2-6; clone_size: once; cdr3_aa: CASSLRGKTGANVLTF; cdr3_nt: TGTGCCAGCAGTTTGCGCGGGAAGACTGGGGCCAACGTCCTGACTTTC
v_call: TRBV19; d_call: TRBD1; j_call: TRBJ1-5; clone_size: .; cdr3_aa: CASNGGGDRGFNQPQHF; cdr3_nt: TGTGCCAGTAATGGAGGGGGGGACAGGGGCTTCAATCAGCCCCAGCATTTT
v_call: TRBV4-1; d_call: TRBD1; j_call: TRBJ2-7; clone_size: .; cdr3_aa: CASSLDRVYEQYF; cdr3_nt: TGCGCCAGCAGCCTCGACAGGGTGTACGAGCAGTACTTC
v_call: TRBV2; d_call: .; j_call: TRBJ1-4; clone_size: few; cdr3_aa: CASFREKLFF; cdr3_nt: TGTGCCAGCTTTCGGGAAAAACTGTTTTTT
v_call: TRBV21-1; d_call: .; j_call: TRBJ2-1; clone_size: .; cdr3_aa: CAGSPSFNEQFF; cdr3_nt: TGTGCCGGAAGTCCTAGTTTCAATGAGCAGTTCTTC
v_call: TRBV5-5; d_call: .; j_call: TRBJ2-7; clone_size: .; cdr3_aa: CASSLASGQLVAYEQYF; cdr3_nt: TGTGCCAGCAGCTTGGCCTCGGGACAACTCGTAGCCTACGAGCAGTACTTC
v_call: TRBV19; d_call: TRBD2; j_call: TRBJ2-7; clone_size: .; cdr3_aa: CASSMRAGGTYEQYF; cdr3_nt: TGTGCCAGTAGTATGCGAGCGGGGGGTACCTACGAGCAGTACTTC
v_call: TRBV29-1; d_call: .; j_call: TRBJ1-1; clone_size: .; cdr3_aa: CSVDGGAYTEAFF; cdr3_nt: TGCAGCGTTGACGGGGGGGCTTACACTGAAGCTTTCTTT
v_call: TRBV7-7; d_call: TRBD1; j_call: TRBJ1-3; clone_size: .; cdr3_aa: CASSYRGREPRNTIYF; cdr3_nt: TGTGCCAGCAGCTACAGGGGGCGAGAACCGAGAAACACCATATATTTT
v_call: TRBV9; d_call: .; j_call: TRBJ1-2; clone_size: .; cdr3_aa: CASSKQDYGYTF; cdr3_nt: TGTGCCAGCAGCAAACAGGACTATGGCTACACCTTC
v_call: TRBV7-9; d_call: TRBD1; j_call: TRBJ1-2; clone_size: few; cdr3_aa: CASSATGLGYGYTF; cdr3_nt: TGTGCCAGCAGCGCGACAGGGTTAGGCTATGGCTACACCTTC
v_call: TRBV5-1; d_call: .; j_call: TRBJ1-4; clone_size: .; cdr3_aa: CASSLASGDRPKLFF; cdr3_nt: TGCGCCAGCAGCTTGGCCTCGGGTGACAGGCCTAAACTGTTTTTT
v_call: TRBV7-9; d_call: .; j_call: TRBJ2-1; clone_size: .; cdr3_aa: CSDDDGGGGGDEQFF; cdr3_nt: TGTTCCGATGACGACGGGGGAGGCGGTGGAGATGAGCAGTTCTTC
v_call: TRBV5-6; d_call: .; j_call: TRBJ1-3; clone_size: .; cdr3_aa: CASSFSGVSGNTIYF; cdr3_nt: TGTGCCAGCAGCTTTTCAGGGGTCTCTGGAAACACCATATATTTT
v_call: TRBV4-2; d_call: TRBD1; j_call: TRBJ1-5; clone_size: few; cdr3_aa: CASSVGQESNQPQHF; cdr3_nt: TGTGCCAGCAGCGTGGGACAGGAAAGCAATCAGCCCCAGCATTTT
v_call: TRBV6-5; d_call: TRBD2; j_call: TRBJ2-7; clone_size: .; cdr3_aa: CASRGRGSSYEQYF; cdr3_nt: TGTGCCAGCAGGGGGAGGGGCTCCTCCTACGAGCAGTACTTC
v_call: TRBV6-1; d_call: TRBD1; j_call: TRBJ2-2; clone_size: few; cdr3_aa: CASRPGTVELFF; cdr3_nt: TGTGCCAGCAGGCCCGGGACAGTGGAGCTGTTTTTT
v_call: TRBV10-3; d_call: TRBD1; j_call: TRBJ1-2; clone_size: .; cdr3_aa: CAISESLGGGYGYTF; cdr3_nt: TGTGCCATCAGTGAGTCTTTAGGGGGCGGCTATGGCTACACCTTC
v_call: TRBV7-9; d_call: TRBD1; j_call: TRBJ2-1; clone_size: .; cdr3_aa: CASSPPGQAYNEQFF; cdr3_nt: TGTGCCAGCAGCCCCCCAGGACAGGCCTACAATGAGCAGTTCTTC
v_call: TRBV7-2; d_call: TRBD2; j_call: TRBJ2-3; clone_size: .; cdr3_aa: CASSFSGGAGDTQYF; cdr3_nt: TGTGCCAGCAGCTTTAGCGGGGGGGCAGGAGATACGCAGTATTTT
v_call: TRBV29-1; d_call: .; j_call: TRBJ2-7; clone_size: .; cdr3_aa: CSLTNEAYEQYF; cdr3_nt: TGCAGCCTTACGAACGAGGCCTACGAGCAGTACTTC
v_call: TRBV11-2; d_call: .; j_call: TRBJ2-7; clone_size: .; cdr3_aa: CASSFTQGYEQYF; cdr3_nt: TGTGCCAGCAGCTTCACACAGGGCTACGAGCAGTACTTC
v_call: TRBV7-2; d_call: TRBD2; j_call: TRBJ2-7; clone_size: .; cdr3_aa: CASSPGLAGGRMPYEQYF; cdr3_nt: TGTGCCAGCAGCCCAGGACTAGCGGGAGGCCGAATGCCCTACGAGCAGTACTTC
v_call: TRBV11-2; d_call: TRBD1; j_call: TRBJ1-2; clone_size: once; cdr3_aa: CASSGTGSYGYTF; cdr3_nt: TGTGCCAGCAGCGGGACAGGGTCCTATGGCTACACCTTC
v_call: TRBV11-2; d_call: .; j_call: TRBJ1-2; clone_size: .; cdr3_aa: CASSLAAGAYGYTF; cdr3_nt: TGTGCCAGCAGCTTAGCGGCGGGGGCCTATGGCTACACCTTC
v_call: TRBV25-1; d_call: .; j_call: TRBJ2-7; clone_size: once; cdr3_aa: CASSDEQNYEQYF; cdr3_nt: TGTGCCAGCAGTGATGAGCAAAACTACGAGCAGTACTTC
v_call: TRBV9; d_call: .; j_call: TRBJ2-7; clone_size: .; cdr3_aa: CASSVGSGGLNEQYF; cdr3_nt: TGTGCCAGCAGCGTAGGGTCAGGGGGGCTTAATGAGCAGTACTTC
v_call: TRBV4-2; d_call: .; j_call: TRBJ1-2; clone_size: .; cdr3_aa: CASSQGGPEGYGYTF; cdr3_nt: TGTGCCAGCAGCCAGGGGGGTCCGGAGGGCTATGGCTACACCTTC
v_call: TRBV2; d_call: .; j_call: TRBJ2-1; clone_size: .; cdr3_aa: CASSEARWYEQFF; cdr3_nt: TGTGCCAGCAGTGAAGCGCGGTGGTATGAGCAGTTCTTC
v_call: TRBV7-9; d_call: .; j_call: TRBJ1-5; clone_size: .; cdr3_aa: CASSLSRGPWGQPQHF; cdr3_nt: TGTGCCAGCAGCTTGTCAAGAGGGCCTTGGGGTCAGCCCCAGCATTTT
v_call: TRBV7-9; d_call: TRBD2; j_call: TRBJ2-7; clone_size: .; cdr3_aa: CASSTRLAGATLSEQYF; cdr3_nt: TGTGCCAGCAGCACAAGACTAGCGGGAGCGACATTGAGCGAGCAGTACTTC
v_call: TRBV6-6; d_call: .; j_call: TRBJ1-6; clone_size: few; cdr3_aa: CASSYSKGSGSPLHF; cdr3_nt: TGTGCCAGCAGTTACTCGAAAGGGTCGGGATCACCCCTCCACTTT
v_call: TRBV12-2; d_call: .; j_call: TRBJ2-1; clone_size: .; cdr3_aa: CASRSGLADGNEQFF; cdr3_nt: TGTGCAAGTCGCTCAGGACTAGCGGACGGCAATGAGCAGTTCTTC
v_call: TRBV23-1; d_call: TRBD2; j_call: TRBJ2-1; clone_size: .; cdr3_aa: CASSHILATEILAGADNEQFF; cdr3_nt: TGCGCCAGCAGTCACATCCTAGCGACAGAAATTTTAGCGGGAGCAGACAATGAGCAGTTCTTC
v_call: TRBV13; d_call: TRBD1; j_call: TRBJ2-3; clone_size: once; cdr3_aa: CASSRTGDTQYF; cdr3_nt: TGTGCCAGCAGCCGGACAGGAGATACGCAGTATTTT
v_call: TRBV10-2; d_call: TRBD1; j_call: TRBJ2-7; clone_size: .; cdr3_aa: CASSESGQGSYEQYF; cdr3_nt: TGCGCCAGCAGTGAGTCTGGACAGGGCTCCTACGAGCAGTACTTC
v_call: TRBV13; d_call: .; j_call: TRBJ2-7; clone_size: .; cdr3_aa: CASSLGRQSSYEQYF; cdr3_nt: TGTGCCAGCAGCTTAGGGCGACAGAGCTCCTACGAGCAGTACTTC
v_call: TRBV25-1; d_call: .; j_call: TRBJ1-2; clone_size: .; cdr3_aa: CASSVGAGVRGYTF; cdr3_nt: TGTGCCAGCAGTGTGGGAGCCGGGGTACGTGGCTACACCTTC
v_call: TRBV19; d_call: .; j_call: TRBJ2-1; clone_size: .; cdr3_aa: CASSSGSYNEQFF; cdr3_nt: TGTGCCAGTAGTAGCGGATCTTACAATGAGCAGTTCTTC
v_call: TRBV5-1; d_call: .; j_call: TRBJ2-2; clone_size: .; cdr3_aa: CASSLGGGELFF; cdr3_nt: TGCGCCAGCAGCTTGGGAGGCGGGGAGCTGTTTTTT
v_call: TRBV25-1; d_call: .; j_call: TRBJ2-7; clone_size: .; cdr3_aa: CASSEYRYEQYF; cdr3_nt: TGTGCCAGCAGTGAATACAGGTACGAGCAGTACTTC
v_call: TRBV18; d_call: TRBD1; j_call: TRBJ1-1; clone_size: .; cdr3_aa: CASSIQGAGTEAFF; cdr3_nt: TGTGCCAGCTCAATTCAGGGGGCTGGAACTGAAGCTTTCTTT
v_call: TRBV13; d_call: .; j_call: TRBJ2-7; clone_size: .; cdr3_aa: CASSKGWAGGIDEQYF; cdr3_nt: TGTGCCAGCAGCAAGGGGTGGGCCGGGGGTATCGACGAGCAGTACTTC
v_call: TRBV7-9; d_call: TRBD1; j_call: TRBJ1-1; clone_size: .; cdr3_aa: CASSSITGDTEAFF; cdr3_nt: TGTGCCAGCAGCTCAATTACAGGGGACACTGAAGCTTTCTTT
v_call: TRBV13; d_call: .; j_call: TRBJ1-6; clone_size: once; cdr3_aa: CASSIGKSPLHF; cdr3_nt: TGTGCCAGCAGTATCGGGAAATCACCCCTCCACTTT
v_call: TRBV29-1; d_call: .; j_call: TRBJ2-7; clone_size: .; cdr3_aa: CSAGRGSLGEQYF; cdr3_nt: TGCAGTGCTGGTAGGGGAAGCTTAGGCGAGCAGTACTTC